The T cell receptor beta chain under discussion was sequenced for a study of cytomegalovirus exposure and HLA in healthy donors. Notes on the study in general: A missense variant in DCLRE1C was later tied to TCR beta V- and J-gene trimming.

A note on this clone: What it recognizes is unknown.

Amplification used 60 Vbeta primers and 13 Jbeta primers. In the original analysis: The authors later counted 70 million to 85 million unique TCR beta chains, 9.5 million to 11 million of them shared. Only in-frame clones appear in the TCRdb table, and some are missing; sequencing was by immunoSEQ multiplex PCR. V, J and clone size are those of that table, while D and trimming were read from the DNA. Here the sample spans 150,000 to 200,000 clones, around four fifths being singletons. This CDR3 has 14 residues. With V trimmed by 2 bases and J by 2 bases, 5 bases remained unmatched. Per germline, CDR1 GTSNPN and CDR2 SVGIG (reference sequence).

The receptor's source is a man over 45 in good health and CMV-seropositive. Source material: PBMCs. The chain carries TRBV30 and TRBJ1-1, with 7 nucleotides matching TRBD1. The CDR3 loop reads CAWSRQGRNTEAFF. The CDR3 bases are TGTGCCTGGAGTAGACAGGGAAGAAACACTGAAGCTTTCTTT.